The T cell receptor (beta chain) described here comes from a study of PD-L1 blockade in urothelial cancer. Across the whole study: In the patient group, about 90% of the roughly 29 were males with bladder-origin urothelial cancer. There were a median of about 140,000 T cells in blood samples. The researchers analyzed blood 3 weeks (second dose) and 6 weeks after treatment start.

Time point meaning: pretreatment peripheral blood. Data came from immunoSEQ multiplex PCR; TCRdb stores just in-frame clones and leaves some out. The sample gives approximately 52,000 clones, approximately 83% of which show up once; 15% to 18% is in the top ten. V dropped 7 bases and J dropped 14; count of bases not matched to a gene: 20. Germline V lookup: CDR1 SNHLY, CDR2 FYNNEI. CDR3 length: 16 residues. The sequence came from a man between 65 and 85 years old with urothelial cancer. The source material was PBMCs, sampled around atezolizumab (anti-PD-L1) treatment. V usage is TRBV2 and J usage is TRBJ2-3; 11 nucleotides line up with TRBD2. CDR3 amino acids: CASTLGTSGSHRYAYF. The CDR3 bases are TGTGCCAGCACTCTAGGAACTAGCGGGAGTCACAGATACGCGTATTTT.